These T cell receptor beta chains were read from a single sample in a study of control samples from healthy donors and cancer patients. The assay was immunoSEQ multiplex PCR, and TCRdb's table has in-frame clones only and misses some. Here the sample spans roughly 450,000 clones, 80% to 95% being singletons. Specimen: PBMCs. The receptors come from a man aged 35-49 years with head and neck cancer. Both conserved end residues are part of each CDR3. A D gene is named only where the DNA matches it firmly. Not all rows give a size; the values are once, few, many and, for expanded clones, a class.

NA | TRBJ2-2 | 14 | TRBV9 | NA | TGTGCCAGCAGCGTAGTAGACAGCACCGGGGAGCTGTTTTTT | CASSVVDSTGELFF
TRBD1 | TRBJ1-6 | 17 | TRBV27 | NA | TGTACCAGCAGTCTGGACAGGGGGAGCTCCTATAATTCACCCCTCCACTTT | CTSSLDRGSSYNSPLHF
NA | TRBJ1-1 | 13 | TRBV7-2 | NA | TGTGCCAGCAGCTCTGACAGCCACACTGAAGCTTTCTTT | CASSSDSHTEAFF
TRBD2 | TRBJ2-7 | 14 | TRBV30 | NA | TGTGCCTGGAGGCCCCCGGGAGGGCCGCGCGAGCAGTACTTC | CAWRPPGGPREQYF
NA | TRBJ2-3 | 15 | TRBV28 | NA | TGTGCCAGCAGTTTGGGGGGAGGAGCGTCAGATACGCAGTATTTT | CASSLGGGASDTQYF
NA | TRBJ2-3 | 12 | TRBV5-5 | NA | TGTGCCAGCAGCAAGGACAGTAGTACGCAGTATTTT | CASSKDSSTQYF
TRBD1 | TRBJ1-1 | 14 | TRBV27 | NA | TGTGCCAGCAGGCAGGACAGGGGATGGACTGAAGCTTTCTTT | CASRQDRGWTEAFF
NA | TRBJ1-5 | 13 | TRBV18 | NA | TGTGCCAGCTCTCGGACATATAATCAGCCCCAGCATTTT | CASSRTYNQPQHF
TRBD1 | TRBJ1-2 | 15 | TRBV7-7 | once | TGTGCTAGCAGCTTAAGGGACAGGGCTACCTATGGCTACACCTTC | CASSLRDRATYGYTF
TRBD1 | TRBJ2-7 | 15 | TRBV5-6 | NA | TGTGCCAGCAGCTTAACAGGGGCCCCCTCCTACGAGCAGTACTTC | CASSLTGAPSYEQYF
TRBD1 | TRBJ1-2 | 17 | TRBV4-2 | NA | TGTGCCAGCAGCCAAGATGACCTACCGGGACAGGTTTTAGGCTACACCTTC | CASSQDDLPGQVLGYTF
NA | TRBJ2-7 | 15 | TRBV7-8 | NA | TGTGCCAGCAGCAGAATCGAAGTAGGGGGCTACGAGCAGTACTTC | CASSRIEVGGYEQYF
NA | TRBJ1-2 | 13 | TRBV9 | NA | TGTGCCAGCAGCGGGGTCAATAACTATGGCTACACCTTC | CASSGVNNYGYTF
NA | TRBJ2-7 | 11 | TRBV28 | NA | TGTGCCAGCAGTCTTACCAGGGAGCAGTACTTC | CASSLTREQYF
NA | TRBJ2-2 | 15 | TRBV11-2 | NA | TGTGCCAGCAGCTTAGTCCGAGCGAACACCGGGGAGCTGTTTTTT | CASSLVRANTGELFF
NA | TRBJ1-6 | 15 | TRBV7-2 | NA | TGTGCCAGCAGCTTTAGTGCCTCCTATAATTCACCCCTCCACTTT | CASSFSASYNSPLHF
NA | TRBJ2-7 | 13 | TRBV5-6 | NA | TGTGCCAGCAGTGACACCACGGGCAACGAGCAGTACTTC | CASSDTTGNEQYF
NA | TRBJ2-5 | 12 | TRBV12-3/TRBV12-4 | NA | TGTGCCAGCAGGGACAGTCAAGAGACCCAGTACTTC | CASRDSQETQYF
NA | TRBJ2-7 | 14 | TRBV9 | NA | TGTGCCAGCAGCGTTGGACACCAAAGCTACGAGCAGTACTTC | CASSVGHQSYEQYF
NA | TRBJ1-1 | 14 | TRBV11-2 | NA | TGTGCCAGCAGCCCCAGGGGCTCAAACACTGAAGCTTTCTTT | CASSPRGSNTEAFF
TRBD2 | TRBJ2-7 | 15 | TRBV30 | NA | TGTGCCTGGAGTGTACTGGCTAGCGGGAGATCCGAGCAGTACTTC | CAWSVLASGRSEQYF
NA | TRBJ1-1 | 16 | TRBV15 | NA | TGTGCCACCAGCAGAGAGGGCCCGACGGAAGTCCCTGAAGCTTTCTTT | CATSREGPTEVPEAFF
NA | TRBJ1-1 | 13 | TRBV28 | NA | TGTGCCAGTTCCACGACACCGAGGACTGAAGCTTTCTTT | CASSTTPRTEAFF
TRBD2 | TRBJ2-1 | 16 | TRBV5-4 | NA | TGTGCCAGCAGCTTGGCGGGGGGGACCATCTACAATGAGCAGTTCTTC | CASSLAGGTIYNEQFF
NA | TRBJ2-7 | 11 | TRBV7-6 | NA | TGTGCCAGCAGCTTAGAAAACGAGCAGTACTTC | CASSLENEQYF
TRBD1 | TRBJ1-2 | 15 | TRBV5-4 | NA | TGTGCCAGCAGCTTGGCTCAGGGGGCTTACTATGGCTACACCTTC | CASSLAQGAYYGYTF
NA | TRBJ1-2 | 13 | TRBV7-9 | NA | TGTGCCAGCAGCGGGGGACGGGACTATGGCTACACCTTC | CASSGGRDYGYTF
NA | TRBJ1-1 | 13 | TRBV5-4 | NA | TGTGCCAGCAGGTACACCGGGACCACTGAAGCTTTCTTT | CASRYTGTTEAFF
NA | TRBJ2-7 | 14 | TRBV28 | NA | TGTGCCAGCAGTTTAACGGGGGCCGCCTACGAGCAGTACTTC | CASSLTGAAYEQYF
NA | TRBJ2-2 | 17 | TRBV11-2 | NA | TGTGCCAGCAGTCAAAGCCCGCGAAGCAGGAACACCGGGGAGCTGTTTTTT | CASSQSPRSRNTGELFF
NA | TRBJ1-1 | 14 | TRBV5-1 | NA | TGCGCCAGCAGCCCGGACAATCAGAACACTGAAGCTTTCTTT | CASSPDNQNTEAFF